The following is a TCR beta chain sequence with its context. The entry originates in a study of T cell responses to AZD1222 COVID-19 vaccine. Produced via immunoSEQ multiplex PCR; TCRdb's table is partial and in-frame only. Among a few hundred thousand clones listed, approximately 95% were seen once. The germline gives CDR1 MDHEN, CDR2 SYDVKM. Trimming stripped 6 bases from V and 1 base from J, with 6 bases between. The CDR3 has 12 residues. Sequenced material: peripheral blood, taken on day 0 of AZD1222 vaccination. This chain connects TRBV28 to TRBJ2-5; maybe TRBD1 (5 bases). The TCR originated in an adult in good health. DNA of the CDR3: TGTGCCAGCAGGCAGGGCCAAGAGACCCAGTACTTC. Its translation is CASRQGQETQYF. The full variable domain, its missing parts supplied by reference TRBV28 and TRBJ2-5, is DVKVTQSSRYLVKRTGEKVFLECVQDMDHENMFWYRQDPGLGLRLIYFSYDVKMKEKGDIPEGYSVSREKKERFSLILESASTNQTSMYLCASRQGQETQYFGPGTRLLVL.